This T cell receptor beta chain was recorded in a study of monozygotic twins with inflammatory bowel disease. TCRdb reworked the 5' RACE reads into one entry per CDR3 protein, no DNA. In all, the sample yields approximately 400,000 distinct CDR3 sequences. The clonotype originates from a human donor with ulcerative colitis or Crohn's disease, or a healthy co-twin of an affected twin (not recorded which). Sequences were obtained from blood.

The CDR3 region is CSARDLQGGYEQYF. This chain joins TRBV20-1 and TRBJ2-7; TCRdb's D gene call, TRBD1, goes unchecked for lack of DNA. CDR3 length equals 14 residues. Germline lookup yields CDR1 DFQATT and CDR2 SNEGSKA (reference sequence).